This TCR beta chain emerged from a study of blood T cell repertoires in COVID-19 (dated by TCRdb to about 2020). With respect to the entire study: Samples from collaborators originated in the United States, Italy and Spain and spanned both the acute and convalescent phases of COVID-19. The material from the prospective study consisted of cDNA or gDNA derived from T cells, B-cell-depleted T cells, or PBMCs. Deeply sampled blood TCRbeta repertoires from subjects exposed to, actively infected with, or recovered from COVID-19 were included in the dataset. A freely available public database, intended as a resource for researchers studying the immune response to SARS-CoV-2, is where the repertoires were released. Samples were obtained from the ongoing ImmuneRACE study (first 160 participants) and from roughly 1,300 subjects provided by 6 global collaborators. A de-identified subject ID, COVID-19 status, age in years and sex were almost always included in the sample metadata. Where HLA class I and class II types were available, the types were taken from metadata supplied by the sample provider, not from assay-based typing. Study-level results and caveats: Clinical and demographic metadata were provided uncurated, with the amount varying by source and participant.

The collaborating institutions used their own protocols to collect whole blood in K2EDTA tubes. Collaborator samples were shipped for TCRbeta analysis as frozen whole blood, isolated PBMCs, or DNA extracted from either sample type. Points on this clone: The antigen this receptor binds is unknown. The record has no base qualities; no much larger clone is one base away.

For CDR1 and CDR2, the germline V gene lists SGHNT and YENEEA. The germline V end is reduced by 5 bases and the J end by 2 bases; junction bases left unmatched: 3. From its cysteine to its phenylalanine, the CDR3 spans 14 amino acids. The only DNA kept is the CDR3, 42 bases in frame from the first base. TCRbeta CDR3 regions were amplified from genomic DNA by means of the immunoSEQ Assay, a bias-controlled multiplex PCR. As for how the authors treated the data: Within the assay, amplification of reference gene primers was used to estimate how many nucleated cells each sample contained. To quantify the absolute abundance of each unique TCRbeta CDR3 rearrangement, sequence reads were collapsed and filtered. Productive Simpson clonality was computed per sample as the square root of Simpson's diversity index over productive rearrangements. Entries here come from immuneACCESS through TCRdb and include only in-frame sequences with V and J called. Some clones fail to appear in such tables; in the studies checked, an unresolved V gene covers under half of the shortfall, and the cause of the remainder is unknown. That table supplies the V and J calls and clone size; D and trimming were determined from the DNA. The sample table contains over 85,000 clones; only one count was recorded for over 75% of them. Clones ranked in the top ten supply approximately 3.9% of the sample.

The V gene is TRBV11-3 and the J gene is TRBJ2-3; 8 central nucleotides agree with TRBD2. The sequenced material came from peripheral blood. The clonotype originates from a man aged 55 to 70 with acute or convalescent COVID-19. The DNA is TGTGCCAGCAGCCCGGGGGGGGTCACAGATACGCAGTATTTT. Its protein is CASSPGGVTDTQYF. The variable domain in full, with residues beyond the CDR3 obtained from the reference TRBV11-3 and TRBJ2-3 genes, is EAGVVQSPRYKIIEKKQPVAFWCNPISGHNTLYWYLQNLGQGPELLIRYENEEAVDDSQLPKDRFSAERLKGVDSTLKIQPAELGDSAVYLCASSPGGVTDTQYFGPGTRLTVL.